The 28 T cell receptor beta chains given below trace back to one sample, sequenced in a study of identical twins. A single record per CDR3 protein comes from TCRdb applying MiXCR to the 5' RACE reads. The sample records 240,000 or so distinct CDR3 sequences, roughly 7% being singletons. These data also formed part of another study, on yellow fever vaccine responses in identical twins.

Input material: memory (CD45RO+) T cells sorted from blood. All receptors derive from a woman between 18 and 29 years old in good health.

The chain employs TRBV2 and TRBJ1-1; D is undetermined. The CDR3 length is 17 residues. From germline, CDR1 is SNHLY and CDR2 FYNNEI. Trimming left V 4 bases short and J 1 base short, with 19 bases between. CDR3 coding DNA: TGTGCCAGCAGTGGAGGAAGATTGGCGTTAGGGAACACTGAAGCTTTCTTT. Translation: CASSGGRLALGNTEAFF.

V gene TRBV24-1 combines with J gene TRBJ2-6; D remains unclear. The CDR3 loop spans 17 amino acids. Germline CDR1 and CDR2: KGHDR and SFDVKD. The V end was cut by 6 bases, the J end by 0 bases, with 14 bases between. The CDR3 loop reads CATSPAGGISGANVLTF. The CDR3 bases are TGTGCCACCAGTCCAGCCGGCGGCATCTCTGGGGCCAACGTCCTGACTTTC.

This clonotype was seen repeatedly, ten times or more. This chain connects TRBV4-1 to TRBJ2-1; 8 bases fit TRBD2. Germline V lookup: CDR1 MGHRA, CDR2 YSYEKL. The CDR3 is 16 residues long. Trimming at V came to 0 bases and at J to 3 bases, leaving 4 bases not matched to a gene. CDR3 coding DNA: TGCGCCAGCAGCCAAGATTACAGCGGGAGCTACAATGAGCAGTTCTTC. Translating it yields CASSQDYSGSYNEQFF.

The chain couples TRBV20-1 to TRBJ2-1, with 8 bases lining up with TRBD2. V shed 6 bases and J 5 bases; nucleotides not matched to a gene: 9. The germline gives CDR1 DFQATT, CDR2 SNEGSKA (reference sequence). The CDR3 is 14 amino acids. The CDR3 spells CSAELAEVDNEQFF. The CDR3 nucleotides read TGCAGTGCAGAACTAGCGGAGGTTGACAATGAGCAGTTCTTC.

This clonotype was recorded at least ten times. This sequence joins TRBV20-1 and TRBJ1-2; maybe TRBD1 (5 bases). The CDR3 has 16 amino acids. The germline V and J ends were trimmed by 0 bases and 3 bases, with 17 bases remaining between them. In germline, CDR1 is DFQATT, CDR2 SNEGSKA (reference sequence). CDR3 region: CSARDGAEGRDYGYTF. In nucleotides, the CDR3 is TGCAGTGCTAGAGATGGGGCAGAAGGGCGCGACTATGGCTACACCTTC.

This clonotype turned up a few times. This chain connects TRBV15 to TRBJ1-2; no clear D gene. Trimming took 0 bases from V and 2 from J, leaving 1 base between them. Germline values: CDR1 LNHNV, CDR2 YYDKDF (reference sequence). CDR3 length: 12 amino acids. The CDR3 is CATSRENYGYTF. The CDR3, as DNA: TGTGCCACCAGCAGAGAGAACTATGGCTACACCTTC.

This clonotype was counted a few times. The chain couples TRBV12-3 or TRBV12-4 to TRBJ2-2, with TRBD1 matching over 8 bases. The V segment lost 8 bases and the J segment 5 bases; nucleotides outside the gene matches: 10. The CDR3 is 15 amino acids. The CDR3 DNA follows: TGTGCCAGCCGCCTGCAGGGGGCATATACCGGGGAGCTGTTTTTT. This sequence encodes CASRLQGAYTGELFF.

This clonotype was observed many times. V gene TRBV28 combines with J gene TRBJ2-4; the match to TRBD2 covers 12 bases. The ends lost 5 bases at V and 8 bases at J; junction bases unmatched: 7. CDR3 length equals 15 residues. Germline V gene lookup returns CDR1 MDHEN and CDR2 SYDVKM. CDR3 amino acids: CASSPGLAGLYIQYF. DNA for the CDR3: TGTGCCAGCAGTCCCGGACTAGCGGGATTGTACATTCAGTACTTC.

This clonotype was counted at least ten times. This chain joins TRBV20-1 and TRBJ2-5, with 10 bases fitting TRBD1. The germline gives CDR1 DFQATT, CDR2 SNEGSKA (reference sequence). The CDR3 length is 14 residues. V shed 6 bases, J shed 4 bases, and the junction held 8 bases outside the gene matches. Here the CDR3 reads CSAPRQGAGETQYF. As DNA, the CDR3 is TGCAGTGCGCCACGACAGGGGGCAGGAGAGACCCAGTACTTC.

This chain links TRBV6-5 with TRBJ1-2; D is uncertain. Germline lookup yields CDR1 MNHEY and CDR2 SVGAGI. The ends were cut back, 10 bases at V and 7 bases at J, with 10 bases in the middle. The CDR3 is 10 amino acids. The CDR3 sequence is CATHGIGYTF. CDR3 nucleotide sequence: TGTGCCACCCACGGGATTGGCTACACCTTC.

This clonotype appeared a few times. This chain uses TRBV20-1 with TRBJ2-7, with D perhaps given as TRBD1 or TRBD2 (5 bases each). The CDR3 runs 15 residues. V was cut by 0 bases and J by 3 bases, with 15 bases left in between. Germline CDR1 DFQATT, CDR2 SNEGSKA (reference sequence). The CDR3 DNA sequence: TGCAGTGCTAGAGATCAGGGCGGGCCCGACTACGAGCAGTACTTC. It is translated as CSARDQGGPDYEQYF.

This clonotype was observed many times. This chain joins TRBV12-5 and TRBJ2-7, with D uncertain. Germline loops: CDR1 LGHNT, CDR2 FRNRAP. Deletions cut 1 base from V and 4 bases from J, with 8 bases between. CDR3 size: 13 residues. Written as DNA, the CDR3 is TGTGCTAGTGGTTTGGGTTTGTCTTACGAGCAGTACTTC. This translates into CASGLGLSYEQYF.

This clonotype turned up a few times. The chain combines TRBV29-1 with TRBJ2-1; TRBD1 agrees at 8 bases. CDR1 SQVTM and CDR2 ANQGSEA come from the germline V gene. Trimming removed 1 base from V and 7 bases from J; junction bases left unmatched: 3. This CDR3 has 13 amino acids. The CDR3 protein is CSVEVNRGNEQFF. In nucleotides, the CDR3 is TGCAGCGTTGAAGTAAACAGGGGGAATGAGCAGTTCTTC.

This clonotype was picked up many times. The chain couples TRBV6-5 to TRBJ1-6; perhaps TRBD1 as D (5 bases). V was shortened by 2 bases and J by 9 bases, with 8 bases between the two germline ends. Germline V CDR1 and CDR2: MNHEY, SVGAGI. This CDR3 is 13 amino acids long. CDR3 region: CASSYGRASPLHF. CDR3 nucleotides: TGTGCCAGCAGTTACGGCAGGGCTTCACCCCTCCACTTT.

Here the CDR3 DNA reads TGTGCCAGCAGCCAAGATTCGGACAGTGTAGCCAAAAACATTCAGTACTTC. This sequence encodes CASSQDSDSVAKNIQYF. V is TRBV14 and J is TRBJ2-4; TRBD1 is a possible D gene (6 bases). The V gene's germline CDR1 is SGHDN and CDR2 FVKESK. The CDR3 runs 17 residues. The V gene lost 0 bases and the J gene lost 0 bases, with 12 bases spanning the gap.

This clonotype was detected only a few times. The V gene is TRBV11-2, the J gene TRBJ2-1; 9 nucleotides align to TRBD1. Unmatched junction bases numbered 14, after V lost 1 base and J lost 10 bases. CDR3 size: 17 residues. The germline V gene encodes CDR1 SGHAT and CDR2 FQNNGV. The CDR3 DNA reads TGTGCCAGCAGCTTAGGGAGGGGGAACAGGGGGCGCGAAGAGCAGTTCTTC. This sequence encodes CASSLGRGNRGREEQFF.

Many counts were recorded for this clonotype. The chain uses TRBV18 and TRBJ1-1, with D hard to call. This CDR3 contains 13 residues. With 8 bases removed from V and 0 bases from J, the gap between germline ends came to 10 bases. Germline V gene sequence: CDR1 KGHSH, CDR2 LQKENI. CDR3 region: CASAGGMNTEAFF. CDR3 in DNA: TGTGCCAGCGCCGGAGGCATGAACACTGAAGCTTTCTTT.

The J gene is TRBJ2-7, the V gene TRBV7-3, with D unclear. Trimming stripped 0 bases from V and 8 bases from J, with 14 bases between. This CDR3 spans 14 amino acids. Germline V gene sequence: CDR1 SGHTA, CDR2 FQGTGA. CDR3 sequence reads: CASSLTDGSLKQYF. As DNA, the CDR3 is TGTGCCAGCAGCTTAACCGATGGTAGCTTGAAGCAGTACTTC.

This clonotype rates as medium-sized. The chain links TRBV27 to TRBJ2-2; TRBD2 matches at 7 bases. Germline V gene sequence: CDR1 MNHEY, CDR2 SMNVEV (reference sequence). Trimming at V came to 5 bases and at J to 6 bases, leaving 6 bases not matched to a gene. This CDR3 is 14 amino acids long. The CDR3 protein is CASSPPGLPGELFF. The CDR3 nucleotides are TGTGCCAGCAGTCCGCCGGGACTACCCGGGGAGCTGTTTTTT.

In this sample, this clonotype turned up many times. The rearrangement uses TRBV20-1 and TRBJ1-6; 10 positions agree with TRBD1. The CDR3 contains 14 residues. Germline V gives CDR1 DFQATT, CDR2 SNEGSKA (reference sequence). V lost 6 bases to trimming and J lost 9 bases; unmatched junction nucleotides: 8. CDR3 sequence reads: CSALGTGEVSPLHF. CDR3 DNA: TGCAGTGCCCTCGGGACAGGGGAGGTTTCACCCCTCCACTTT.

This clonotype was recorded many times. The chain is built from TRBV14 and TRBJ2-5; 7 bases map to TRBD1. Germline V gene lookup returns CDR1 SGHDN and CDR2 FVKESK. This CDR3 has 15 residues. The junction had 12 bases not matched to a gene; V was cut back by 4 bases and J by 7 bases. This CDR3 is CASSPGQFASATQYF. The CDR3 DNA reads TGTGCCAGCAGCCCGGGACAGTTCGCAAGCGCGACCCAGTACTTC.

This clonotype was observed a handful of times. J is TRBJ1-1 and V is TRBV5-1; D unresolved. Germline V gene data show CDR1 as SGHRS and CDR2 as YFSETQ. The V gene lost 5 bases and the J gene lost 0 bases, with 11 bases spanning the gap. The CDR3 totals 14 residues. CDR3 in amino acids: CASRGRNLNTEAFF. The CDR3 coding sequence is TGCGCCAGCAGAGGACGGAACTTGAACACTGAAGCTTTCTTT.

A few counts support this clonotype. The chain uses TRBV5-1 and TRBJ2-1, with 10 bases lining up with TRBD2. Germline V lookup: CDR1 SGHRS, CDR2 YFSETQ. The CDR3 contains 17 residues. V shed 0 bases and J 6 bases; nucleotides not matched to a gene: 9. CDR3 in amino acids: CASSLEKSGGAANEQFF. The DNA for the CDR3 is TGCGCCAGCAGCTTGGAGAAGAGCGGGGGGGCCGCCAATGAGCAGTTCTTC.

This clonotype came up many times. The rearrangement uses TRBV12-3 or TRBV12-4 and TRBJ1-1, with D possibly matching TRBD1 (5 bases). This CDR3 comprises 15 residues. V gave up 1 base and J gave up 0 bases, with 9 bases separating them. Written as DNA, the CDR3 is TGTGCCAGCAGTTTAGGGGGGGTCGTGAACACTGAAGCTTTCTTT. It is translated as CASSLGGVVNTEAFF.

This clonotype was picked up a small number of times. The rearrangement uses TRBV5-1 and TRBJ1-2; 9 bases align to TRBD1. The CDR3 spans 16 residues. The junction had 9 bases not matched to a gene; V was cut back by 0 bases and J by 6 bases. Germline values: CDR1 SGHRS, CDR2 YFSETQ. The DNA of the CDR3 is TGCGCCAGCAGCTTGGCCGGGACAGGGTTAGGTCATGGCTACACCTTC. It yields the protein CASSLAGTGLGHGYTF.

The table lists this clonotype with a few counts. This chain links TRBV4-2 with TRBJ1-5; the D gene is possibly TRBD1 (6 bases). This CDR3 is 16 amino acids long. Germline assignment: CDR1 LGHNA and CDR2 YNFKEQ. V was clipped by 1 base and J by 6 bases, with 16 bases between them. The CDR3 DNA is TGTGCCAGCAGCCAAGTGTCCAGGGGCGGAGGTCAGCCCCAGCATTTT. It specifies CASSQVSRGGGQPQHF.

This clonotype was counted many times. In DNA, the CDR3 is TGTGCCAGCAAGGCGACACCAAATGTGAACACTGAAGCTTTCTTT. Amino acids: CASKATPNVNTEAFF. J is TRBJ1-1 and V is TRBV2, with D uncertain. This CDR3 is built from 15 residues. CDR1 and CDR2 from the germline V gene are SNHLY and FYNNEI. V gave up 7 bases and J gave up 0 bases, with 15 bases separating them.

The chain has TRBV6-4 and TRBJ2-1, with 9 bases that match TRBD2. The germline V gene has CDR1 MRHNA and CDR2 SNTAGT. CDR3 size: 15 residues. The J segment lost 3 bases and the V segment lost 6 bases, leaving 6 bases of the junction unmatched. The CDR3 DNA is TGTGCCAGCAGCCAAGCGGGAGGCAGCTACAATGAGCAGTTCTTC. Its protein product is CASSQAGGSYNEQFF.